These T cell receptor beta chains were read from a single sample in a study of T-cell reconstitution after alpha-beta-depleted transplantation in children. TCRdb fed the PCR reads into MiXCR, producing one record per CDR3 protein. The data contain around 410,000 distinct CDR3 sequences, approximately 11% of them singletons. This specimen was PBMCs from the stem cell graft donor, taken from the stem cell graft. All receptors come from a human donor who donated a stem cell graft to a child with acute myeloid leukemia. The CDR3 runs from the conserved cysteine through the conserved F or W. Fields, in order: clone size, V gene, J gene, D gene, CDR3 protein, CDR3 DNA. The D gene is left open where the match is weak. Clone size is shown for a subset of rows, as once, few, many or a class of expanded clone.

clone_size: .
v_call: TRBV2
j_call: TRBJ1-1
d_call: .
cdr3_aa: CASKGQVNTEAFF
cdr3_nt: TGTGCCAGCAAGGGACAAGTGAACACTGAAGCTTTCTTT

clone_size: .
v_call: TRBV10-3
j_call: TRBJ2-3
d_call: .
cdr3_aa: CAISEPPPNTDTQYF
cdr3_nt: TGTGCCATCAGTGAGCCACCCCCTAACACAGATACGCAGTATTTT

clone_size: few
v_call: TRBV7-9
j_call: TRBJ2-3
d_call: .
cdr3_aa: CASSFGQITDTQYF
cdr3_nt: TGTGCCAGCAGCTTCGGTCAGATCACAGATACGCAGTATTTT

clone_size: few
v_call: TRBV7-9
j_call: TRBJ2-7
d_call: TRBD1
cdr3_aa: CASSSDRTGTYEQYF
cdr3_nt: TGTGCCAGCAGTTCAGATAGGACAGGAACCTACGAGCAGTACTTC

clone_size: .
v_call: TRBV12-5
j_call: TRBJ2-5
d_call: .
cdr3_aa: CASGLRAETQYF
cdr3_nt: TGTGCTAGTGGCCTAAGGGCAGAGACCCAGTACTTC

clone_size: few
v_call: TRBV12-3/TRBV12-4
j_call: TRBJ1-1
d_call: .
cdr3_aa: CASNGMNTEAFF
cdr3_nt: TGTGCCAGCAACGGAATGAACACTGAAGCTTTCTTT

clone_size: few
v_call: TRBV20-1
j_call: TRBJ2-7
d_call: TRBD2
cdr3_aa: CSAPRGLGTSATYEQYF
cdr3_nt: TGCAGTGCGCCCCGGGGGCTGGGGACTAGCGCAACCTACGAGCAGTACTTC

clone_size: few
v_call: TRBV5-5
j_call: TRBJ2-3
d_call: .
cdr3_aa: CASSLAGIDTQYF
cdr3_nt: TGTGCCAGCAGCTTGGCCGGGATCGATACGCAGTATTTT

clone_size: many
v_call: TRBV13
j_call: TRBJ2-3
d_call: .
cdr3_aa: CASSPPVGTQYF
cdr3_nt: TGTGCCAGCAGCCCCCCAGTGGGTACGCAGTATTTT

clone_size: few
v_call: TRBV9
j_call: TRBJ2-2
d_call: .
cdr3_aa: CASSVGTRGTNTGELFF
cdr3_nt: TGTGCCAGCAGCGTAGGGACGAGGGGGACCAACACCGGGGAGCTGTTTTTT

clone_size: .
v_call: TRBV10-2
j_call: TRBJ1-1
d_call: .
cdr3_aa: CASSPGPLGTEAFF
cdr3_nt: TGCGCCAGCAGCCCGGGACCCCTCGGGACTGAAGCTTTCTTT

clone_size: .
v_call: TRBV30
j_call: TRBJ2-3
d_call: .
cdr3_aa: CAWTESTDTQYF
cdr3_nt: TGTGCCTGGACCGAAAGCACAGATACGCAGTATTTT

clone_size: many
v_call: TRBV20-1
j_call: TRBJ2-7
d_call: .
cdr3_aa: CSASSGRLEQYF
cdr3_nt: TGCAGTGCTAGCTCCGGACGCCTCGAGCAGTACTTC

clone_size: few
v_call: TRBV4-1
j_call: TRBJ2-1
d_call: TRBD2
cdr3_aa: CASSQEDIAGGGYNEQFF
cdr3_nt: TGCGCCAGCAGCCAAGAGGATATAGCGGGAGGGGGTTACAATGAGCAGTTCTTC

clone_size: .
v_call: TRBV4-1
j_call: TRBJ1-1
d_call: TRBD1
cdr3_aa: CASSQDTGGQAEAFF
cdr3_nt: TGCGCCAGCAGCCAAGATACGGGCGGACAGGCGGAAGCTTTCTTT

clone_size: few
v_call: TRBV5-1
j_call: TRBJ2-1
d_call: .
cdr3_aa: CASSFDESYNEQFF
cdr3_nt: TGCGCCAGCAGCTTCGACGAGTCCTACAATGAGCAGTTCTTC

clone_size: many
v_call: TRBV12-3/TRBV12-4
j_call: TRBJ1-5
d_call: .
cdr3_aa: CASSRDFLDQPQHF
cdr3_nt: TGTGCCAGCAGCCGGGACTTTCTGGATCAGCCCCAGCATTTT

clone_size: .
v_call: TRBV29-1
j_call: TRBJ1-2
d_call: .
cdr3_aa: CSVVDYGATDYGYTF
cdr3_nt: TGCAGCGTTGTGGACTACGGGGCTACGGACTATGGCTACACCTTC

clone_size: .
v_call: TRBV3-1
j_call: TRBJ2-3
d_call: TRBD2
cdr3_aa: CASSHPLGAGGGTDTQYF
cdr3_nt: TGTGCCAGCAGCCACCCACTTGGCGCGGGGGGCGGCACAGATACGCAGTATTTT

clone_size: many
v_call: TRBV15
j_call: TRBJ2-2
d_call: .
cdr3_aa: CATSREWNTGELFF
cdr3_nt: TGTGCCACCAGCAGAGAGTGGAACACCGGGGAGCTGTTTTTT

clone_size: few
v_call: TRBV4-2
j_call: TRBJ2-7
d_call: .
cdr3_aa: CASSQDLVLAYEQYF
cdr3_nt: TGTGCCAGCAGCCAAGATTTGGTCCTGGCATACGAGCAGTACTTC

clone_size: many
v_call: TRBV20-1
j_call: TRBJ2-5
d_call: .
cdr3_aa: CSASHKETQYF
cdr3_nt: TGCAGTGCTAGTCATAAAGAGACCCAGTACTTC

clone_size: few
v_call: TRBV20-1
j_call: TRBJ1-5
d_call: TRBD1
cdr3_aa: CSARDHGQGAGQPQHF
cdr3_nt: TGCAGTGCTAGAGATCACGGCCAGGGGGCGGGTCAGCCCCAGCATTTT

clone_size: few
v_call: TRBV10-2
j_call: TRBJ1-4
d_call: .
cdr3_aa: CASSDGEATDEKLFF
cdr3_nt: TGCGCCAGCAGTGATGGGGAGGCGACCGATGAAAAACTGTTTTTT

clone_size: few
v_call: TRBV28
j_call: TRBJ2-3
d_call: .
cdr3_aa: CASSLTHNTDTQYF
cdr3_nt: TGTGCCAGCAGTTTAACCCACAACACAGATACGCAGTATTTT

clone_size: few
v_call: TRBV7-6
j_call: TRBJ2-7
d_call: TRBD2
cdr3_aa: CASSRVGRGFDEQYF
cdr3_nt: TGTGCCAGCAGCCGTGTCGGGAGGGGATTTGACGAGCAGTACTTC

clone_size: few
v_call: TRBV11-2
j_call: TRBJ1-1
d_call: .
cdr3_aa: CASSLLFSEETVTMNTEAFF
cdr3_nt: TGTGCCAGCAGCTTATTGTTTAGCGAAGAAACAGTGACCATGAACACTGAAGCTTTCTTT

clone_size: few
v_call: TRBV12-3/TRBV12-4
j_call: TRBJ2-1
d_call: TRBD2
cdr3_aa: CASSLISGALINEQFF
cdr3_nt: TGTGCCAGCAGTTTGATCAGCGGGGCCCTAATTAATGAGCAGTTCTTC

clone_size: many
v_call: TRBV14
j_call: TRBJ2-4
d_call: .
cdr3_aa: CASSQITGRDIQYF
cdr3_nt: TGTGCCAGCAGCCAAATCACAGGGAGGGACATTCAGTACTTC

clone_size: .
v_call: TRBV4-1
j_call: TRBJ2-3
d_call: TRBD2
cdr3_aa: CASSREPGLAGGDTQYF
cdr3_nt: TGCGCCAGCAGCCGCGAGCCGGGACTAGCGGGGGGAGATACGCAGTATTTT

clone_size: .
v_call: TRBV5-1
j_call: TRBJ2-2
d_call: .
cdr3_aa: CASSPGPSNTGELFF
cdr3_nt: TGCGCCAGCAGCCCGGGGCCCTCCAACACCGGGGAGCTGTTTTTT

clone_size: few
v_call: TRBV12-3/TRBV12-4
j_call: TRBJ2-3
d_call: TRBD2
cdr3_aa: CASSFSGRGEDTQYF
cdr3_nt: TGTGCCAGCAGTTTTAGCGGGAGGGGGGAAGATACGCAGTATTTT

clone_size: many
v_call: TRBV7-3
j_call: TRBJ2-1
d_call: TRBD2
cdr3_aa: CASSKTSGGLYNEQFF
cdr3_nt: TGTGCCAGCAGCAAAACTAGCGGGGGGCTTTACAATGAGCAGTTCTTC

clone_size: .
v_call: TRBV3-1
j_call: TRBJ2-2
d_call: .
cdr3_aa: CASSSGANTGELFF
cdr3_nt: TGTGCCAGCAGCTCTGGGGCGAACACCGGGGAGCTGTTTTTT